These 25 T cell receptor beta chains were sequenced from one sample in a study of cytomegalovirus exposure and HLA in healthy donors. Data came from immunoSEQ multiplex PCR; TCRdb stores just in-frame clones and leaves some out. This sample has 150,000 to 200,000 clones, with just under 90% found just once. Material for sequencing was PBMCs. Receptor source: a woman in her 30s in good health and CMV-seronegative.

The rearrangement joins TRBV7-2 to TRBJ2-3, with a weak D call TRBD2 (6 bases). Trimming shortened V by 0 bases and J by 2 bases, and 12 bases separated the two germline ends. The CDR3 loop spans 16 amino acids. Germline-derived CDR1 and CDR2 are SGHTA and FQGNSA. This chain's CDR3 is CASSLAVWDFTDTQYF. The CDR3, as DNA: TGTGCCAGCAGCTTAGCGGTTTGGGACTTCACAGATACGCAGTATTTT. The complete variable domain, with remaining parts taken from reference TRBV7-2 and TRBJ2-3, reads GAGVSQSPSNKVTEKGKDVELRCDPISGHTALYWYRQSLGQGLEFLIYFQGNSAPDKSGLPSDRFSAERTGGSVSTLTIQRTQQEDSAVYLCASSLAVWDFTDTQYFGPGTRLTVL.

This clone was recorded a few times. V is TRBV7-2 and J is TRBJ1-6; 9 bases are shared with TRBD1. Germline CDR1 and CDR2: SGHTA and FQGNSA. Germline trimming cut 4 bases from V and 7 bases from J; bases unmatched to any gene: 2. The CDR3 extends over 14 amino acids. Here the CDR3 reads CASSSGTGNSPLHF. The CDR3 DNA sequence: TGTGCCAGCAGCTCGGGGACAGGGAATTCACCCCTCCACTTT.

This chain uses TRBV4-1 with TRBJ1-1, with D maybe TRBD1 (5 bases). Trimming cost V 0 bases and J 0 bases, with 5 bases left between them. CDR1 is MGHRA, CDR2 YSYEKL, per germline. This CDR3 comprises 14 residues. CDR3 residues: CASSQDRVNTEAFF. The CDR3, as DNA: TGCGCCAGCAGCCAAGACAGGGTGAACACTGAAGCTTTCTTT.

The chain couples TRBV2 to TRBJ2-3; TRBD2 agrees at 10 bases. V dropped 4 bases and J dropped 6; count of bases not matched to a gene: 16. The CDR3 is 18 amino acids. Germline V gives CDR1 SNHLY, CDR2 FYNNEI. The CDR3 here is CASSGGLAGASTFDTQYF. The CDR3 DNA reads as TGTGCCAGCAGTGGAGGGCTAGCGGGGGCGTCCACATTCGATACGCAGTATTTT.

This clone was counted a single time. The J gene is TRBJ1-2, the V gene TRBV7-9; tentatively, D is TRBD1 (6 bases). Trimming pared 5 bases from V and 2 bases from J, leaving 15 bases between. From germline, CDR1 is SEHNR and CDR2 FQNEAQ (reference sequence). This CDR3 is built from 15 residues. The CDR3 loop reads CASSQGQPRNYGYTF. The CDR3 region has the DNA TGTGCCAGCAGCCAAGGACAGCCAAGAAACTATGGCTACACCTTC.

The chain recombines TRBV4-1 with TRBJ2-4, with 10 bases identical to TRBD2. Germline trimming cut 4 bases from V and 3 bases from J; bases unmatched to any gene: 6. The CDR3 covers 16 residues. CDR1 is MGHRA, CDR2 YSYEKL, per germline. CDR3 DNA: TGCGCCAGCAGCCTCCTAGCGGGGGCGGGCAAAAACATTCAGTACTTC. This codes for CASSLLAGAGKNIQYF.

This chain links TRBV4-1 with TRBJ2-7; 7 bases line up with TRBD1. V lost 4 bases, J lost 0 bases, and 6 bases stayed unmatched. This CDR3 is 15 amino acids long. From germline, CDR1 is MGHRA and CDR2 YSYEKL. The CDR3 DNA reads TGCGCCAGCAGCCTGGGACAGATAAGCTCCTACGAGCAGTACTTC. Translated, it gives CASSLGQISSYEQYF.

The gene calls are TRBV19 and TRBJ1-6; D ambiguous. Germline loops: CDR1 LNHDA, CDR2 SQIVND (reference sequence). The CDR3 covers 14 residues. Trimming removed 3 bases at V and 4 bases at J, with 7 bases between. CDR3 amino acids: CASSISWYNSPLHF. CDR3 coding DNA: TGTGCCAGTAGTATTAGTTGGTATAATTCACCCCTCCACTTT.

CDR3 nucleotides: TGCGCCAGCAATCCTACTAGCGGGGGGGCCATTTGCGAGCAGTACTTC. It translates to CASNPTSGGAICEQYF. The genes are TRBV23-1 and TRBJ2-7, with TRBD2 identical over 13 bases. TRBV23-1 is sorted into the ORF group, with uncertain function. The V and J ends lost 7 bases and 6 bases, in that order; junction bases with no gene match: 12. The CDR3 contains 16 residues.

The gene calls are TRBV27 and TRBJ1-1; 9 nucleotides match TRBD1. This CDR3 region has 14 residues. Trimming removed 7 bases from V and 4 bases from J; junction bases left unmatched: 7. Germline CDR1 is MNHEY and CDR2 is SMNVEV (reference sequence). Written as DNA, the CDR3 is TGTGCCAGCACCCAACAGGGGGCGAGCACTGAAGCTTTCTTT. Translated: CASTQQGASTEAFF.

The chain has TRBV5-1 and TRBJ1-2; perhaps TRBD1 as D (6 bases). V gave up 5 bases and J gave up 7 bases, with 18 bases separating them. This CDR3 has 14 residues. The germline gives CDR1 SGHRS, CDR2 YFSETQ. CDR3: CASRFDRSWSGYTF. CDR3 nucleotide sequence: TGCGCCAGCAGGTTCGACAGGTCTTGGTCTGGCTACACCTTC. The complete variable domain, with remaining parts taken from reference TRBV5-1 and TRBJ1-2, reads KAGVTQTPRYLIKTRGQQVTLSCSPISGHRSVSWYQQTPGQGLQFLFEYFSETQRNKGNFPGRFSGRQFSNSRSEMNVSTLELGDSALYLCASRFDRSWSGYTFGSGTRLTVV.

J is TRBJ1-3 and V is TRBV29-1; tentative D call: TRBD1 (5 bases). Germline V gene data show CDR1 as SQVTM and CDR2 as ANQGSEA. V gave up 6 bases and J gave up 0 bases, with 12 bases separating them. The CDR3 runs 14 residues. The CDR3 bases are TGCAGCGTGGGGGACTCCGGCTCTGGAAACACCATATATTTT. This translates into CSVGDSGSGNTIYF. The complete variable domain, with remaining parts taken from reference TRBV29-1 and TRBJ1-3, reads SAVISQKPSRDICQRGTSLTIQCQVDSQVTMMFWYRQQPGQSLTLIATANQGSEATYESGFVIDKFPISRPNLTFSTLTVSNMSPEDSSIYLCSVGDSGSGNTIYFGEGSWLTVV.

The chain has TRBV6-5 and TRBJ1-1; perhaps TRBD1 as D (6 bases). V was pared by 0 bases and J by 5 bases, with 13 bases between. The CDR3 contains 15 residues. The germline gives CDR1 MNHEY, CDR2 SVGAGI. CDR3 DNA: TGTGCCAGCAGTTACTCACCAGGGGCCGGGACTGAAGCTTTCTTT. As protein: CASSYSPGAGTEAFF.

The chain is built from TRBV19 and TRBJ2-1; 8 nucleotides align to TRBD1. CDR3 length: 14 residues. The V gene's germline CDR1 is LNHDA and CDR2 SQIVND (reference sequence). The V segment lost 4 bases and the J segment 9 bases; nucleotides outside the gene matches: 8. The CDR3 sequence: CASSTGQGWSEQFF. The CDR3 DNA sequence: TGTGCCAGTAGTACTGGACAGGGTTGGTCTGAGCAGTTCTTC.

This clone was picked up a small number of times. J is TRBJ1-2 and V is TRBV6-5; possible D gene TRBD1, 6 bases. The germline V gene has CDR1 MNHEY and CDR2 SVGAGI. Between the trimmed V and J ends, which lost 5 bases and 3 bases, there was a span of 13 bases. The CDR3 has 14 amino acids. The CDR3 protein is CASSRTDKDYGYTF. Written as DNA, the CDR3 is TGTGCCAGCAGTAGGACAGATAAAGACTATGGCTACACCTTC.

The chain has TRBV2 and TRBJ1-2, with TRBD1 identical over 7 bases. The CDR3 length is 16 residues. Germline V gene lookup returns CDR1 SNHLY and CDR2 FYNNEI. Trimming at V came to 8 bases and at J to 5 bases, leaving 17 bases not matched to a gene. The CDR3: CASGVDQSDRVYGYTF. In DNA, the CDR3 is TGTGCCAGCGGGGTCGATCAGTCAGACAGGGTGTATGGCTACACCTTC.

The chain uses TRBV2 and TRBJ2-7; tentatively, D is TRBD1 (6 bases). The ends were cut back, 7 bases at V and 3 bases at J, with 25 bases in the middle. Germline loops: CDR1 SNHLY, CDR2 FYNNEI. This CDR3 spans 17 amino acids. The CDR3 is CASTRTPTGTSDYEQYF. CDR3 DNA sequence: TGTGCCAGCACCCGAACCCCGACAGGTACTTCAGACTACGAGCAGTACTTC.

J is TRBJ1-5 and V is TRBV6-1; D not certain. Germline V lookup: CDR1 MNHNS, CDR2 SASEGT. V was cut by 2 bases and J by 1 base, with 6 bases left in between. The CDR3 is made up of 14 amino acids. CDR3 residues: CASSEFESNQPQHF. The CDR3, as DNA: TGTGCCAGCAGTGAATTCGAGAGCAATCAGCCCCAGCATTTT.

This chain connects TRBV27 to TRBJ1-2, with D unresolved. The CDR3 has 15 residues. From germline, CDR1 is MNHEY and CDR2 SMNVEV (reference sequence). V lost 4 bases and J 3 bases, leaving 15 bases between the germline ends. This CDR3 is CASSSTNLGDYGYTF. CDR3 nucleotide sequence: TGTGCCAGCAGTTCGACTAATCTCGGGGACTATGGCTACACCTTC.

The chain employs TRBV10-3 and TRBJ1-2; D unclear. Germline V lookup: CDR1 ENHRY, CDR2 SYGVKD. The CDR3 length is 13 residues. V lost 8 bases and J 0 bases, leaving 10 bases between the germline ends. The CDR3 coding sequence is TGTGCCATCCCGTTAGTGGCTAACTATGGCTACACCTTC. This translates into CAIPLVANYGYTF.

V usage is TRBV5-4 and J usage is TRBJ1-6; no clear D. CDR3 size: 12 residues. Trimming shortened V by 1 base and J by 9 bases, and 5 bases separated the two germline ends. Germline CDR1 is SGHNT and CDR2 is YYREEE (reference sequence). The CDR3 coding sequence is TGTGCCAGCAGCTTGCGGGGTTCACCCCTCCACTTT. Encoded protein: CASSLRGSPLHF.

The table lists this clone with a few counts. The rearrangement links TRBV5-4 to TRBJ2-7; D not resolved. The CDR3 length is 13 residues. V shed 0 bases and J shed 7 bases, with 11 bases lying between them. Germline V gene lookup returns CDR1 SGHNT and CDR2 YYREEE (reference sequence). CDR3 sequence (DNA): TGTGCCAGCAGCTTGGCCGGTATTTGGGAGCAGTACTTC. Protein product: CASSLAGIWEQYF.

The chain couples TRBV5-1 to TRBJ2-5; tentative D call: TRBD2 (5 bases). Germline CDR1 is SGHRS and CDR2 is YFSETQ. The CDR3 totals 13 residues. V was cut by 4 bases and J by 7 bases, with 14 bases left in between. CDR3 sequence reads: CASSDGVRGTQYF. CDR3 DNA sequence: TGCGCCAGCAGCGACGGTGTCCGGGGGACCCAGTACTTC.

The rearrangement uses TRBV6-1 and TRBJ1-4; no firm D call. Trimming removed 0 bases from V and 0 bases from J, with 11 bases in between. The CDR3 consists of 17 residues. Germline-derived CDR1 and CDR2 are MNHNS and SASEGT. The CDR3 reads CASSEAVGRATNEKLFF. The CDR3 DNA sequence: TGTGCCAGCAGTGAAGCGGTCGGGAGAGCAACTAATGAAAAACTGTTTTTT.

The genes are TRBV9 and TRBJ2-1; possibly TRBD2 for D (7 bases). V lost 7 bases and J lost 9, with 14 bases in between. Per germline, CDR1 SGDLS and CDR2 YYNGEE. The CDR3 runs to 12 residues. CDR3 DNA: TGTGCCAGCGATGGGGGGGCGGGTGAGCAGTTCTTC. Translation: CASDGGAGEQFF. Filled out from reference TRBV9 and TRBJ2-1, the complete variable domain reads DSGVTQTPKHLITATGQRVTLRCSPRSGDLSVYWYQQSLDQGLQFLIQYYNGEERAKGNILERFSAQQFPDLHSELNLSSLELGDSALYFCASDGGAGEQFFGPGTRLTVL.